This TCR beta chain was recovered during a study of Graves' ophthalmopathy and Graves' hyperthyroidism. This clonotype showed up just once. Its ends do not fully match the called genes, so a read error is possible. The CDR3 is 16 amino acids. Germline V lookup: CDR1 LNHDA, CDR2 SQIVND (reference sequence). Certain patients, namely those with other autoimmune diseases, uncontrolled infections, pregnancy or lactation, were excluded. Amplification of the TCR beta CDR3 regions used RNA transcripts (as template). The first round was an RT-PCR with HTBI primers, and the second round was a multiplex PCR. One entry per CDR3 protein, called by TCRdb with MiXCR from the multiplex PCR reads. The profile covers over a million distinct CDR3 sequences, with 35% to 45% appearing a single time and roughly 10% taken by the ten largest.

The specimen sequenced was peripheral blood or thyroid tissue (not recorded which). The sequence derives from an adult man with Graves' hyperthyroidism. The rearrangement uses TRBV19 and TRBJ2-6; 9 bases line up with TRBD1. The CDR3 DNA follows: TGTGCCAGTAGTGTACAGGGGGCTAGTGGGTCCAACGTCCTGACTTTC. Amino acids: CASSVQGASGSNVLTF.